This is a list of T cell receptor beta chains from one sample in a study of CD8 T cells in Susac syndrome. TCRdb used MiXCR to reprocess the immunoSEQ multiplex PCR reads, holding one entry per CDR3 protein. The repertoire includes 200,000 to 250,000 distinct CDR3 sequences, around 95% of them detected once, and roughly 0.1% sits in the top ten. Sequenced: CD4+ T cells from PBMCs. The source is a human donor with multiple sclerosis. CDR3s include the opening cysteine and the closing phenylalanine or tryptophan. A D gene is named only where the DNA matches it firmly. Clone size is given for some rows only: seen once, a few or many times, or a class if the clone is expanded.

J gene	V gene	clone size	D gene	CDR3 protein	CDR3 DNA
TRBJ2-1	TRBV30	NA	NA	CAWSVLRQGNNEQFF	TGTGCCTGGAGTGTACTTAGGCAGGGGAACAATGAGCAGTTCTTC
TRBJ2-1	TRBV6-1	NA	TRBD2	CASSPRGGRGYNEQFF	TGTGCCAGCAGCCCAAGGGGCGGGAGGGGATACAATGAGCAGTTCTTC
TRBJ2-7	TRBV3-1	NA	TRBD2	CASSLRGESYEQYF	TGTGCCAGCAGCCTACGGGGGGAGTCCTACGAGCAGTACTTC
TRBJ2-6	TRBV30	NA	NA	CAWSVAFGTTSGANVLTF	TGTGCCTGGAGTGTTGCTTTCGGGACAACCTCTGGGGCCAACGTCCTGACTTTC
TRBJ2-1	TRBV20-1	NA	NA	CSASGRQRTYNEQFF	TGCAGTGCTAGTGGTCGCCAGCGGACCTACAATGAGCAGTTCTTC
TRBJ2-7	TRBV20-1	NA	NA	CSASEAFRAGGNEQYF	TGCAGTGCTAGTGAGGCCTTTCGTGCTGGGGGGAACGAGCAGTACTTC
TRBJ2-5	TRBV27	NA	NA	CASSFSRGVETQYF	TGTGCCAGCAGTTTTAGCAGAGGGGTAGAGACCCAGTACTTC
TRBJ2-2	TRBV20-1	NA	NA	CSARDDMWGVGTGELFF	TGCAGTGCTAGAGATGATATGTGGGGCGTGGGCACCGGGGAGCTGTTTTTT
TRBJ1-1	TRBV29-1	NA	NA	CSVGLGARTEAFF	TGCAGCGTTGGGCTGGGGGCACGGACTGAAGCTTTCTTT
TRBJ2-1	TRBV2	few	NA	CASSLQGNEQFF	TGTGCCAGCAGTTTACAGGGCAATGAGCAGTTCTTC
TRBJ2-4	TRBV12-3/TRBV12-4	NA	TRBD2	CASSFQLADLIQYF	TGTGCCAGCAGTTTTCAACTAGCGGACCTCATTCAGTACTTC
TRBJ2-7	TRBV2	NA	NA	CASSGEGSGQSEQYF	TGTGCCAGCAGCGGGGAAGGATCAGGGCAGTCCGAGCAGTACTTC
TRBJ2-5	TRBV20-1	NA	TRBD2	CSASLAVQETQYF	TGCAGTGCTTCTCTAGCGGTCCAAGAGACCCAGTACTTC
TRBJ2-7	TRBV5-1	once	TRBD1	CASSPAAGQVVWEQYF	TGCGCCAGCAGCCCGGCAGCCGGACAGGTGGTATGGGAGCAGTACTTC
TRBJ2-1	TRBV12-3/TRBV12-4	NA	TRBD2	CASSLLPGGLDEQFF	TGTGCCAGCAGTTTACTTCCGGGAGGGTTGGATGAGCAGTTCTTC
TRBJ2-3	TRBV20-1	few	TRBD2	CSARLAGVRDTQYF	TGCAGTGCTAGACTAGCGGGAGTTCGCGATACGCAGTATTTT
TRBJ1-5	TRBV19	NA	TRBD1	CASRLGTGARSQPQHF	TGTGCCAGTAGACTGGGGACAGGGGCCAGGAGTCAGCCCCAGCATTTT
TRBJ2-7	TRBV18	NA	TRBD2	CASSPWAGGRANEQYF	TGTGCCAGCTCACCATGGGCTGGCGGGAGGGCCAACGAGCAGTACTTC
TRBJ2-7	TRBV20-1	NA	NA	CSARFIYEQYF	TGCAGTGCTAGATTCATTTACGAGCAGTACTTC
TRBJ2-1	TRBV6-2/TRBV6-3	NA	TRBD2	CASSRGTSDYNEQFF	TGTGCCAGCAGTCGAGGGACTAGCGACTACAATGAGCAGTTCTTC
TRBJ1-2	TRBV4-1	NA	NA	CASTKDGYGYTF	TGCGCCAGCACGAAGGATGGCTATGGCTACACCTTC
TRBJ1-1	TRBV29-1	NA	TRBD1	CSAGTGGFSEAFF	TGCAGCGCTGGGACAGGGGGCTTCTCTGAAGCTTTCTTT
TRBJ2-3	TRBV6-6	once	NA	CASNPQGGGGTDTQYF	TGTGCCAGCAATCCCCAGGGAGGCGGGGGCACAGATACGCAGTATTTT
TRBJ2-7	TRBV11-2	NA	NA	CASGTSWGSSYEQYF	TGTGCCAGCGGGACGAGCTGGGGAAGCTCCTACGAGCAGTACTTC
TRBJ2-7	TRBV27	NA	NA	CAIEPRSCEQYF	TGTGCCATAGAGCCCCGGTCGTGCGAGCAGTACTTC
TRBJ1-2	TRBV5-4	NA	NA	CASSPPPGQDYGYTF	TGTGCCAGCAGCCCCCCGCCAGGGCAAGACTATGGCTACACCTTC
TRBJ2-3	TRBV27	once	TRBD2	CASSTGLAGVATDTQYF	TGTGCCAGCAGTACCGGACTAGCGGGAGTTGCCACAGATACGCAGTATTTT
TRBJ1-5	TRBV5-1	NA	NA	CASSSGGGTQPQHF	TGCGCCAGCAGCTCCGGGGGGGGAACTCAGCCCCAGCATTTT
TRBJ1-2	TRBV5-1	NA	NA	CASTPDGTLYGYTF	TGCGCCAGCACCCCGGACGGGACCCTCTATGGCTACACCTTC
TRBJ2-1	TRBV29-1	once	NA	CSVVPEYNEQFF	TGCAGCGTTGTCCCTGAATACAATGAGCAGTTCTTC
TRBJ1-2	TRBV9	NA	NA	CASGSEGSANYGYTF	TGTGCCTCGGGGTCAGAGGGATCTGCTAACTATGGCTACACCTTC
TRBJ2-2	TRBV3-1	NA	NA	CASSQDFITGELFF	TGTGCCAGCAGCCAAGATTTCATTACCGGGGAGCTGTTTTTT
TRBJ2-7	TRBV11-2	NA	TRBD2	CASSPRTSGNSYEQYF	TGTGCCAGCAGCCCCCGGACTAGCGGGAACTCCTACGAGCAGTACTTC
TRBJ1-3	TRBV13	NA	NA	CASSALMTAGNTIYF	TGTGCCAGCAGCGCCCTAATGACTGCTGGAAACACCATATATTTT
TRBJ1-4	TRBV29-1	NA	TRBD1	CSVAWTGANEKLFF	TGCAGCGTTGCTTGGACAGGCGCCAATGAAAAACTGTTTTTT
TRBJ1-2	TRBV30	NA	TRBD1	CAWSVRQGDYGYTF	TGTGCCTGGAGTGTCCGACAGGGAGACTATGGCTACACCTTC
TRBJ2-5	TRBV18	NA	NA	CASSPLGAQETQYF	TGTGCCAGCTCACCTCTTGGGGCGCAAGAGACCCAGTACTTC
TRBJ1-2	TRBV3-1	NA	NA	CASSQVSANGYTF	TGTGCCAGCAGCCAAGTTTCAGCTAATGGCTACACCTTC
TRBJ1-5	TRBV18	NA	NA	CASSPGAYQPQHF	TGTGCCAGCTCACCGGGGGCCTATCAGCCCCAGCATTTT
TRBJ2-3	TRBV24-1	NA	TRBD1	CATSDGARTGSSADTQYF	TGTGCCACCAGTGACGGGGCCAGGACAGGGTCTAGCGCAGATACGCAGTATTTT
TRBJ2-2	TRBV21-1	NA	NA	CASSKGTSENTGELFF	TGTGCCAGCAGCAAAGGGACTAGCGAGAACACCGGGGAGCTGTTTTTT
TRBJ1-2	TRBV29-1	once	NA	CSVERTDKSGYTF	TGCAGCGTTGAGCGGACAGACAAAAGTGGCTACACCTTC
TRBJ2-3	TRBV29-1	NA	NA	CSVAPTTGSDTQYF	TGCAGCGTCGCCCCCACGACAGGTTCCGATACGCAGTATTTT
TRBJ2-3	TRBV7-8	once	TRBD2	CASSLGGGGVNTQYF	TGTGCCAGCAGCTTAGGGGGGGGAGGAGTAAATACGCAGTATTTT
TRBJ2-1	TRBV5-1	NA	NA	CASSLDGRQFF	TGCGCCAGCAGCTTGGATGGGAGACAGTTCTTC
TRBJ2-3	TRBV29-1	NA	NA	CSVLERRTDTQYF	TGCAGCGTTTTAGAGAGGCGCACAGATACGCAGTATTTT
TRBJ2-3	TRBV30	NA	TRBD2	CAWSLGGRISTDTQYF	TGTGCCTGGAGTCTAGGCGGGAGGATTAGCACAGATACGCAGTATTTT
TRBJ2-4	TRBV29-1	NA	NA	CSVVLLGIAKNIQYF	TGCAGCGTCGTCTTACTGGGTATAGCCAAAAACATTCAGTACTTC
TRBJ2-1	TRBV5-1	NA	TRBD2	CASSWGLGLDYNEQFF	TGCGCCAGCAGCTGGGGACTAGGGTTAGACTACAATGAGCAGTTCTTC
TRBJ1-2	TRBV2	NA	NA	CASSQDLLYGYTF	TGTGCCAGCAGTCAGGACCTCCTCTATGGCTACACCTTC
TRBJ2-7	TRBV6-2/TRBV6-3	NA	TRBD2	CASRLAGGYEQYF	TGTGCCAGCCGACTAGCGGGAGGTTACGAGCAGTACTTC
TRBJ2-5	TRBV20-1	once	TRBD2	CSAREGTSGGQETQYF	TGCAGTGCTAGAGAAGGGACTAGCGGGGGACAAGAGACCCAGTACTTC